The 19 T cell receptor beta chains below come from one sample, sequenced in a study of T cells in women clearing cervical HPV infection. Method: immunoSEQ multiplex PCR; TCRdb's copy keeps in-frame clones and lacks some. The sample yields some 20,000 clones, of which the top ten take up 13% to 15%. The sample was blood buffy coat. The receptor set was obtained from a woman between 18 and 70 years old with a cervical HPV16 infection that either progressed to CIN3+ or cleared (not recorded which).

Details on this clone: The sequenced fragment ends 3 residues before the CDR3 boundary, so the rest is inferred from the germline J gene. This sequence joins TRBV20-1 and TRBJ1-2; perhaps TRBD1 as D (6 bases). V was shortened by 5 bases and J by 4 bases, with 14 bases between the two germline ends. Germline values: CDR1 DFQATT, CDR2 SNEGSKA (reference sequence). There are 13 residues in the CDR3. The CDR3 here is CSADQGPGYGYTF. The CDR3 DNA, read in part, is TGCAGTGCTGATCAGGGGCCGGGCTATGGC.

The DNA read from the CDR3 is TGTGCCAGCAGCTTGGACAGGGGGCTAGGC. Protein: CASSLDRGLG. From start to end, the CDR3 is CASSLDRGLGYTF. V usage is TRBV7-3 and J usage is TRBJ1-2; TRBD1 agrees at 11 bases. Read coverage stops 3 residues before the CDR3 terminus; the germline J gene supplies the remainder. The germline CDR1 and CDR2 sequences are SGHTA and FQGTGA. The CDR3 contains 13 residues.

Partial CDR3 DNA: TGTGCCAGCAGTTTTATCGTCGTGCAGGGGAATAACTATGGC. It codes for CASSFIVVQGNNYG. The entire CDR3 is CASSFIVVQGNNYGYTF. This sequence joins TRBV28 and TRBJ1-2; D may be TRBD1 (6 bases). The read falls 3 residues short of the CDR3 end, and the missing part is taken from the germline J gene. Germline CDR1 is MDHEN and CDR2 is SYDVKM. The CDR3 runs to 17 residues. V lost 3 bases and J 1 base, leaving 18 bases between the germline ends.

Note on this clone: The read is 3 residues too short to cover the CDR3 end, so that end is filled in from the germline J gene. This chain joins TRBV28 and TRBJ2-7, with 7 bases aligning to TRBD1. The germline gives CDR1 MDHEN, CDR2 SYDVKM. V shed 6 bases, J shed 3 bases, and the junction held 17 bases outside the gene matches. The CDR3 consists of 17 residues. CDR3 DNA, as far as it was read: TGTGCCAGCAGGAATCGGTACAGGGGTCGTTCTCACTACGAG. As protein: CASRNRYRGRSHYE. The CDR3 in full is CASRNRYRGRSHYEQYF.

With regard to this clone: The CDR3 is cut off 3 residues early in the read; its end comes from the germline J gene. The V gene is TRBV30, the J gene TRBJ2-7; 7 positions match TRBD1. Trimming took 1 base from V and 5 from J; bases not matched to a gene: 2. Per germline, CDR1 GTSNPN and CDR2 SVGIG (reference sequence). The CDR3 sequence is 12 residues long. The CDR3 bases that were read are TGTGCCTGGAGTGGGACAGGTCACGAG. Translating it yields CAWSGTGHE. The complete CDR3 reads CAWSGTGHEQYF.

To note about this clone: The CDR3 end is not reached by the read, which stops 3 residues before it; the germline J gene fills it in. The rearrangement joins TRBV30 to TRBJ1-5, with D possibly TRBD1 on 6 matching bases. Trimming cost V 0 bases and J 9 bases, with 12 bases left between them. The CDR3 contains 13 residues. From germline, CDR1 is GTSNPN and CDR2 SVGIG (reference sequence). The CDR3 is CAWSVQGGRPQHF. The CDR3 DNA, read in part, is TGTGCCTGGAGTGTACAGGGAGGGAGGCCC. Combining the CDR3 with reference TRBV30 and TRBJ1-5 gives the whole variable domain SQTIHQWPATLVQPVGSPLSLECTVEGTSNPNLYWYRQAAGRGLQLLFYSVGIGQISSEVPQNLSASRPQDRQFILSSKKLLLSDSGFYLCAWSVQGGRPQHFGDGTRLSIL.

For this clone: The read finishes 3 residues shy of the CDR3 end, and the germline J gene is used to complete it. The rearrangement joins TRBV5-1 to TRBJ2-7, with a tentative D call TRBD1 (6 bases). The V end was cut by 0 bases, the J end by 2 bases, with 9 bases between. The CDR3 loop spans 14 amino acids. CDR1 is SGHRS and CDR2 is YFSETQ in the germline V gene. The CDR3 bases that were read are TGCGCCAGCAGCTTGGGGACAGTCACCTACGAG. It specifies CASSLGTVTYE. The entire CDR3 protein reads CASSLGTVTYEQYF.

On this clone: From the germline J gene comes the end of the CDR3, since the read stops 3 residues before it. V usage is TRBV20-1 and J usage is TRBJ2-7, with 8 bases fitting TRBD2. The germline V gene has CDR1 DFQATT and CDR2 SNEGSKA (reference sequence). The CDR3 loop spans 15 amino acids. V shed 5 bases, J shed 5 bases, and the junction held 14 bases outside the gene matches. CDR3 bases read: TGCAGTGCTCTGGATTGGAGCGGGAGCAGGCACGAG. Translation: CSALDWSGSRHE. Given in full, the CDR3 is CSALDWSGSRHEQYF.

Of note for this clone: The CDR3 end lies 3 residues beyond the end of the read and is filled in from the germline J gene. The chain couples TRBV5-1 to TRBJ2-1, with TRBD1 matching 11 bases. With 4 bases clipped from V and 2 bases from J, the junction kept 2 bases outside the gene matches. Germline V CDR1 and CDR2: SGHRS, YFSETQ. The CDR3 consists of 15 residues. The sequenced part of the CDR3 DNA is TGCGCCAGCAGCGCGGGACAGGGGGCCTACAATGAG. Translating gives CASSAGQGAYNE. The complete CDR3 protein is CASSAGQGAYNEQFF.

The sequenced part of the CDR3 DNA is TGTGCCAGCAGTTTAGGCCAGGGAATTCGCGAG. It specifies CASSLGQGIRE. The entire CDR3 is CASSLGQGIREQYF. The genes are TRBV12-3 or TRBV12-4 and TRBJ2-7; a possible D gene is TRBD1 (5 bases). The read ends 3 residues shy of where the CDR3 ends; the end is completed using the germline J gene. V lost 1 base and J 6 bases, leaving 13 bases between the germline ends. The CDR3 is 14 residues long.

Comments on this clone: The read ends 3 residues before the CDR3 terminus; that terminus is restored from the germline J gene. The chain employs TRBV19 and TRBJ2-3, with TRBD2 identical over 10 bases. Germline assignment: CDR1 LNHDA and CDR2 SQIVND (reference sequence). The length of the CDR3 is 15 residues. V trimming: 5 bases; J trimming: 4 bases; junction bases outside the gene matches: 6. The CDR3 DNA, read in part, is TGTGCCAGTAGTTACCTAGCGGGAGTTGCAGATACG. It translates to CASSYLAGVADT. The CDR3 in full is CASSYLAGVADTQYF. Supplemented by reference TRBV19 and TRBJ2-3, the full variable domain reads DGGITQSPKYLFRKEGQNVTLSCEQNLNHDAMYWYRQDPGQGLRLIYYSQIVNDFQKGDIAEGYSVSREKKESFPLTVTSAQKNPTAFYLCASSYLAGVADTQYFGPGTRLTVL.

Notes on this clone: One end of the junction varies from germline; a read error may be responsible. The CDR3 end lies 3 residues beyond the end of the read and is filled in from the germline J gene. The rearrangement links TRBV4-2 to TRBJ2-7, with D perhaps TRBD1 (6 bases). The CDR3 has 16 amino acids. CDR1 is LGHNA and CDR2 is YNFKEQ in the germline V gene. CDR3 DNA, as far as it was read: TGCGCCAGCAGCCGAAATCAGGGGATTGCGTCCTACGAG. Encoded protein: CASSRNQGIASYE. The whole CDR3 is CASSRNQGIASYEQYF.

According to its frequency, this clone is medium-sized. Read sequence stops 3 residues before the CDR3 end, and the germline J gene provides the missing end. The chain joins TRBV5-5 to TRBJ2-5; 9 positions match TRBD1. V shed 4 bases and J 5 bases; nucleotides not matched to a gene: 9. There are 15 residues in the CDR3. The V gene's germline CDR1 is SGHKS and CDR2 YYEKEE (reference sequence). CDR3: CASSLSTGGRETQYF. The part of the CDR3 DNA that was read is TGTGCCAGCAGCCTATCGACAGGGGGACGGGAGACC.

CDR3 DNA, as far as it was read: TGCGCCAGCAGTATCCGCCAGGGAGGCACTGAA. Translated, it gives CASSIRQGGTE. In full, the CDR3 reads CASSIRQGGTEAFF. This chain connects TRBV5-1 to TRBJ1-1; D may be TRBD1 (5 bases). The CDR3 extends 3 residues past the end of the read, so its final part is completed from the germline J gene. This CDR3 is built from 14 residues. CDR1 and CDR2 (germline): SGHRS, YFSETQ. Trimming stripped 5 bases from V and 4 bases from J, with 15 bases between.

As regards this clone: The read stops 3 residues short of the end of the CDR3; the missing end is completed from the germline J gene. This sequence joins TRBV27 and TRBJ1-2; perhaps TRBD1 as D (5 bases). Germline V CDR1 and CDR2: MNHEY, SMNVEV (reference sequence). This CDR3 is built from 13 residues. The part of the CDR3 DNA that was read is TGTGCCAGCAGTCTGGAAAGGGGAGGCGGC. This gives the protein CASSLERGGG. The full CDR3 protein reads CASSLERGGGYTF.

Concerning this clone itself: The read finishes 3 residues shy of the CDR3 end, and the germline J gene is used to complete it. J is TRBJ1-2 and V is TRBV2, with 9 bases lining up with TRBD1. Trimming took 5 bases from V and 7 from J; bases not matched to a gene: 11. The CDR3 spans 15 residues. Germline lookup yields CDR1 SNHLY and CDR2 FYNNEI. The CDR3 is CASSTSPGTGFGYTF. The part of the CDR3 DNA that was read is TGTGCCAGCAGTACCAGTCCCGGGACAGGGTTTGGC. Using reference TRBV2 and TRBJ1-2 for the parts outside the CDR3, the full variable domain is EPEVTQTPSHQVTQMGQEVILRCVPISNHLYFYWYRQILGQKVEFLVSFYNNEISEKSEIFDDQFSVERPDGSNFTLKIRSTKLEDSAMYFCASSTSPGTGFGYTFGSGTRLTVV.

Of note for this clone: The sequence runs out 3 residues before the end of the CDR3; the remainder is reconstructed from the germline J gene. The chain employs TRBV7-6 and TRBJ2-7, with 11 bases lining up with TRBD2. The CDR3 has 16 amino acids. Germline V gene data show CDR1 as SGHVS and CDR2 as FNYEAQ. Trimming cost V 0 bases and J 4 bases; bases outside gene matches: 5. The CDR3: CASSLALGLAVYEQYF. The sequenced part of the CDR3 DNA is TGTGCCAGCAGCTTAGCATTGGGACTAGCGGTATACGAG.

Concerning this clone: Read coverage stops 3 residues before the CDR3 terminus; the germline J gene supplies the remainder. The chain is built from TRBV18 and TRBJ2-2, with a weak D call TRBD1 (6 bases). Germline V gene data show CDR1 as KGHSH and CDR2 as LQKENI. The CDR3 sequence is 15 residues long. V lost 4 bases to trimming and J lost 4 bases, with 13 bases between them. The CDR3 sequence is CASSRRDTGTGELFF. The DNA read from the CDR3 is TGTGCCAGCTCACGCCGGGACACGGGCACCGGGGAG. Full variable domain (rest looked up from reference TRBV18 and TRBJ2-2): NAGVMQNPRHLVRRRGQEARLRCSPMKGHSHVYWYRQLPEEGLKFMVYLQKENIIDESGMPKERFSAEFPKEGPSILRIQQVVRGDSAAYFCASSRRDTGTGELFFGEGSRLTVL.

Regarding this clone: The observed sequence ends 3 residues before the CDR3 terminus, with the missing tail filled in from the germline J gene. This sequence joins TRBV7-7 and TRBJ1-2; D remains unclear. The CDR3 is 15 amino acids. In germline, CDR1 is SSHAT, CDR2 FNYEAQ (reference sequence). This chain's CDR3 is CASSLASGVSYDYTF. The part of the CDR3 DNA that was read is TGTGCCAGCAGCTTAGCTAGCGGGGTCTCCTACGAC.